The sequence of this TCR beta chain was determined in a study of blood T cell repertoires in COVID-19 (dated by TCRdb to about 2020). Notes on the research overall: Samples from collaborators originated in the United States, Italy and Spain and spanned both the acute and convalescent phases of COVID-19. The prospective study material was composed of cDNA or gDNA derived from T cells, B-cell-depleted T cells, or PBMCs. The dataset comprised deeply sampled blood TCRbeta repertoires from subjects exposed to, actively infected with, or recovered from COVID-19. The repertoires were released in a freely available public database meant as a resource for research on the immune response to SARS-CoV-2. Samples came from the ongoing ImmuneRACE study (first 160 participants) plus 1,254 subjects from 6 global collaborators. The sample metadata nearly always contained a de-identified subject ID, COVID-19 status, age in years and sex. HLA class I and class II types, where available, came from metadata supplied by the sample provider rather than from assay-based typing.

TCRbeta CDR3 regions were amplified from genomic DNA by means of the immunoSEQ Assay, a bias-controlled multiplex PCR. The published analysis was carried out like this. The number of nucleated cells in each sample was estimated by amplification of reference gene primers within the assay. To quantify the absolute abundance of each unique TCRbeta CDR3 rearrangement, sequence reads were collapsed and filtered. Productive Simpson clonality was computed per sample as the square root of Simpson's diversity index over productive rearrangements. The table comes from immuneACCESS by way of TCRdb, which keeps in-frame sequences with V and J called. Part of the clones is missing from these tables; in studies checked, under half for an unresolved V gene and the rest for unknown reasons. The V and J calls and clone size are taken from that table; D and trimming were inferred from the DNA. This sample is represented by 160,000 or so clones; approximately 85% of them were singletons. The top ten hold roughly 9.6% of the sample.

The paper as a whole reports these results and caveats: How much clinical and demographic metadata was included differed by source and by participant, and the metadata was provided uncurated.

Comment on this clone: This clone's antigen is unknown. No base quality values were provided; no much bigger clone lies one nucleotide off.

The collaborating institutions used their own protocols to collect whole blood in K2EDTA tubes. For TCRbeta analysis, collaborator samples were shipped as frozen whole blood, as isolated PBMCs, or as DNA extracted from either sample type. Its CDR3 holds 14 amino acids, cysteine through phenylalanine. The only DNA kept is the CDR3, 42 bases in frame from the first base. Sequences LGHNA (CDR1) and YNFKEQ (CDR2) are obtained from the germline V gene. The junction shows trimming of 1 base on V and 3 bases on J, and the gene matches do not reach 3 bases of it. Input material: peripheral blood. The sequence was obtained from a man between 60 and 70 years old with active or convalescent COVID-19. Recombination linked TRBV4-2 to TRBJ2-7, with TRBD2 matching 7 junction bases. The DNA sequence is TGTGCCAGCAGCCAAGGTGGGGGGGGCTACGAGCAGTACTTC. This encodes CASSQGGGGYEQYF.